This T cell receptor (beta chain) was obtained from a study of T cell responses to AZD1222 COVID-19 vaccine. Findings of the study overall: Spike-specific TCR depth and breadth grew after two AZD1222 doses. Clonal diversity may have been underestimated, and the donors were mostly white British, with more females than males.

Germline V gene sequence: CDR1 SGHTA, CDR2 FQGNSA. The ends were cut back, 3 bases at V and 7 bases at J, with 12 bases in the middle. The CDR3 is made up of 13 amino acids. Libraries were prepared by immunoSEQ multiplex PCR; TCRdb keeps only in-frame clonotypes and omits some of them. The repertoire includes about 90,000 clones, approximately 87% of them detected once, and 12% sits in the top ten. As for this clone: Its antigen is currently unknown.

This sequence originates from an adult who received the AZD1222 COVID-19 vaccine. The material sequenced was peripheral blood, taken 28 days after the second AZD1222 dose. The V gene is TRBV7-2, the J gene TRBJ1-1; D is ambiguous. Written as DNA, the CDR3 is TGTGCCAGCAGCTTTAGATCGGAGGTTGAAGCTTTCTTT. Translated: CASSFRSEVEAFF. Filled out from reference TRBV7-2 and TRBJ1-1, the complete variable domain reads GAGVSQSPSNKVTEKGKDVELRCDPISGHTALYWYRQSLGQGLEFLIYFQGNSAPDKSGLPSDRFSAERTGGSVSTLTIQRTQQEDSAVYLCASSFRSEVEAFFGQGTRLTVV.